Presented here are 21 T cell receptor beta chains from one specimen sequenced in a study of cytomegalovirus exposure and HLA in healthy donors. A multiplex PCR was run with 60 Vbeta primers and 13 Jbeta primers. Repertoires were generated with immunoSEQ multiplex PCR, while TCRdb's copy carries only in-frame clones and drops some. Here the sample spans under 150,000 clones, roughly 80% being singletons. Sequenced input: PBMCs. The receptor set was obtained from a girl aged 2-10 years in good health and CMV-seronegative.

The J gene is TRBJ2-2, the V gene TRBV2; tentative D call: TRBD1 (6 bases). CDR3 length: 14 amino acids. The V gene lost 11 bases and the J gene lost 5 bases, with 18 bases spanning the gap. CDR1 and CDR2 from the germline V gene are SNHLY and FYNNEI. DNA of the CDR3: TGTGCCGTCCGGTTACAGGGTGTAACCGGGGAGCTGTTTTTT. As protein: CAVRLQGVTGELFF.

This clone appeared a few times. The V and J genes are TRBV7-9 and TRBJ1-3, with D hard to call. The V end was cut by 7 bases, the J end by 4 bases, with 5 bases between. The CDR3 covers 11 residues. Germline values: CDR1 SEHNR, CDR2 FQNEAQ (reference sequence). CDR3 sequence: CASMGGNTIYF. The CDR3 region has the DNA TGTGCCAGCATGGGCGGAAACACCATATATTTT.

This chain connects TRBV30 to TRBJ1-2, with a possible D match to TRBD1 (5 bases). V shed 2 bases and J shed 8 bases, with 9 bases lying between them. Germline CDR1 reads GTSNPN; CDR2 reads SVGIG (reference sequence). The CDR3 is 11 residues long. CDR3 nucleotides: TGTGCCTGGAGTCCCAGGGTGGGCTACACCTTC. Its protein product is CAWSPRVGYTF.

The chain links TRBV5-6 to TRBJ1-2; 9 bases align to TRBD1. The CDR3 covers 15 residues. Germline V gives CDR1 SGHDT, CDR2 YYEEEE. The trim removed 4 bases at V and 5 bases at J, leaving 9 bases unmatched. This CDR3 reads CASSEDRGSYYGYTF. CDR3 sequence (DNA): TGTGCCAGCAGCGAGGACAGGGGATCTTATTATGGCTACACCTTC.

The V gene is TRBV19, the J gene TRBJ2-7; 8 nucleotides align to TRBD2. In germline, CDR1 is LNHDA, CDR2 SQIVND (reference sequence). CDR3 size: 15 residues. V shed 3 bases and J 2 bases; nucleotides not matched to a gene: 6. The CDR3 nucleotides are TGTGCCAGTAGTATCGGTGCGGGAGGTACCTACGAGCAGTACTTC. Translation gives CASSIGAGGTYEQYF. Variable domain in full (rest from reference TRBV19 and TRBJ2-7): DGGITQSPKYLFRKEGQNVTLSCEQNLNHDAMYWYRQDPGQGLRLIYYSQIVNDFQKGDIAEGYSVSREKKESFPLTVTSAQKNPTAFYLCASSIGAGGTYEQYFGPGTRLTVT.

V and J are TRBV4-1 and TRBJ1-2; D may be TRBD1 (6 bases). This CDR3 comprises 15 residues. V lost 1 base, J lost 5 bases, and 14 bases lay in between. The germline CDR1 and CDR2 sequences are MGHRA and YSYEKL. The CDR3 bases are TGCGCCAGCAGCCAAGGGGGACACGGACGATATGGCTACACCTTC. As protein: CASSQGGHGRYGYTF.

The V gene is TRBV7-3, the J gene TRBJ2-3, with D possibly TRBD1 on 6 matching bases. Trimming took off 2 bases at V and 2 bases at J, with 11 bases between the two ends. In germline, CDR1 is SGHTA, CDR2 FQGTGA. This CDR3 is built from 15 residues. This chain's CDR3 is CASSLQGLVTDTQYF. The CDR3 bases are TGTGCCAGCAGCTTACAGGGGCTTGTCACAGATACGCAGTATTTT.

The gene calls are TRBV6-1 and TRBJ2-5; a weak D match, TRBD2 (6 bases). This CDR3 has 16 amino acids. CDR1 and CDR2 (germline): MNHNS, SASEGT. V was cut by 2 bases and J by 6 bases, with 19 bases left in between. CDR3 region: CASSELRASVQKTQYF. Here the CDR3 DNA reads TGTGCCAGCAGTGAATTGAGGGCTAGCGTTCAAAAGACCCAGTACTTC.

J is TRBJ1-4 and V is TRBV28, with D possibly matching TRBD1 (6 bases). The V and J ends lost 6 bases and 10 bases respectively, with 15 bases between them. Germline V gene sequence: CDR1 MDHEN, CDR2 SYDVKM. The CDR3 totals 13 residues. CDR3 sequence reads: CASRANRVVKLFF. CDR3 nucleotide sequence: TGTGCCAGCAGGGCCAACAGGGTCGTAAAACTGTTTTTT.

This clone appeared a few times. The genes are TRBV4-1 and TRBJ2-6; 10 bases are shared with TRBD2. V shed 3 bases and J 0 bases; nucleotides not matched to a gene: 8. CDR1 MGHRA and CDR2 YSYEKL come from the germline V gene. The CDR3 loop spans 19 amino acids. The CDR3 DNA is TGCGCCAGCAGCCAGTTAGGACTAGCGGATCTCTCTGGGGCCAACGTCCTGACTTTC. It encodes CASSQLGLADLSGANVLTF.

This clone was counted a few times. The CDR3 loop is CASSPLRANEKLFF. CDR3 in DNA: TGTGCCAGCAGCCCTTTGAGAGCCAATGAAAAACTGTTTTTT. This chain joins TRBV5-8 and TRBJ1-4, with unresolved D. The V end lost 4 bases, the J end lost 5 bases, and 12 bases lay between the germline ends. The CDR3 has 14 amino acids. Germline V gene lookup returns CDR1 SGHTS and CDR2 YDEGEE.

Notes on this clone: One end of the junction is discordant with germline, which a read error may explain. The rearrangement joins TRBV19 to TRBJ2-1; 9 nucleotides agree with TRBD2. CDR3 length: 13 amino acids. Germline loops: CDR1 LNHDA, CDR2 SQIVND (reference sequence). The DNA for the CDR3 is TGTGCCAGCAGTAGCGGGAGTGAGAATGAGCAGTTCTTC. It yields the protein CASSSGSENEQFF. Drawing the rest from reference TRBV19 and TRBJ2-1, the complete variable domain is DGGITQSPKYLFRKEGQNVTLSCEQNLNHDAMYWYRQDPGQGLRLIYYSQIVNDFQKGDIAEGYSVSREKKESFPLTVTSAQKNPTAFYLCASSSGSENEQFFGPGTRLTVL.

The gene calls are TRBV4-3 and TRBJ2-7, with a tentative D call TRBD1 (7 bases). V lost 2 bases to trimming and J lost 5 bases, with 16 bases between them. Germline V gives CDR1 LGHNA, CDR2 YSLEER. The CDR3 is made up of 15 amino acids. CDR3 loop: CASSQNDRDWNEQYF. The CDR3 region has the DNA TGCGCCAGCAGCCAAAATGACAGGGACTGGAACGAGCAGTACTTC.

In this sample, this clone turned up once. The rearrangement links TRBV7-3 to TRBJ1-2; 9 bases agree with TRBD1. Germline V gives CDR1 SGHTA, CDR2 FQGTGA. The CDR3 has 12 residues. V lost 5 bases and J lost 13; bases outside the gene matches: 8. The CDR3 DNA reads TGTGCCAGCAGCCCAAGACAGGGGGGTTTCACCTTC. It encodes CASSPRQGGFTF. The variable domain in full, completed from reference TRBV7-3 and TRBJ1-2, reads GAGVSQTPSNKVTEKGKYVELRCDPISGHTALYWYRQSLGQGPEFLIYFQGTGAADDSGLPNDRFFAVRPEGSVSTLKIQRTERGDSAVYLCASSPRQGGFTFGSGTRLTVV.

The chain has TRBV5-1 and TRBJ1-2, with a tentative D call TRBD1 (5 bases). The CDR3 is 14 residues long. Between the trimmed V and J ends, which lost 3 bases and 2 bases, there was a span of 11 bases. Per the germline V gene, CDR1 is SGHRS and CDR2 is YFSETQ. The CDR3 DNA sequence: TGCGCCAGCAGCTCTCAACAGGTAAACTATGGCTACACCTTC. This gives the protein CASSSQQVNYGYTF.

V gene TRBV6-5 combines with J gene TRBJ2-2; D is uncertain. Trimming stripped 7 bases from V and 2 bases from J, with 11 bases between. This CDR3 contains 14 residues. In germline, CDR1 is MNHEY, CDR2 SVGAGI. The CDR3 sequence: CASNSGFNTGELFF. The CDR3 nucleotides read TGTGCCAGCAACTCCGGGTTCAACACCGGGGAGCTGTTTTTT.

In DNA, the CDR3 is TGTGCCAGCAGTTTTTGGACAGGCAAGAATCAGCCCCAGCATTTT. Its translation: CASSFWTGKNQPQHF. The chain uses TRBV28 and TRBJ1-5; TRBD1 matches at 7 bases. Germline CDR1 reads MDHEN; CDR2 reads SYDVKM. This CDR3 contains 15 residues. The trim removed 3 bases at V and 4 bases at J, leaving 6 bases unmatched.

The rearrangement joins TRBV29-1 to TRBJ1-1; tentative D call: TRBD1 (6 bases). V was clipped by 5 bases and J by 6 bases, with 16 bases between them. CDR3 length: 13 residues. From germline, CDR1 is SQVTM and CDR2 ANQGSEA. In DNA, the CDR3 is TGCAGCGTTCACCGGGACACAAAGGCTGAAGCTTTCTTT. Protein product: CSVHRDTKAEAFF.

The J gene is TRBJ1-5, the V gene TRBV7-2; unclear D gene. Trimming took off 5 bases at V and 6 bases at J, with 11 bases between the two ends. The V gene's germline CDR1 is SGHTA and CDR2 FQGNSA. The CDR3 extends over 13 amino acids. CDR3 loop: CASSGWGGQPQHF. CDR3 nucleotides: TGTGCCAGCAGCGGGTGGGGAGGTCAGCCCCAGCATTTT.

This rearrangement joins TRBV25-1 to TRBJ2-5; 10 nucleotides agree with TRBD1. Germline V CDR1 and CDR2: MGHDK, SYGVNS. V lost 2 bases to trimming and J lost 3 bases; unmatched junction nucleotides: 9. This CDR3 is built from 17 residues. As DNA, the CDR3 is TGTGCCAGCAGTGAAGGGGGGACAGGGGAGGGAAAAGAGACCCAGTACTTC. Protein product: CASSEGGTGEGKETQYF.

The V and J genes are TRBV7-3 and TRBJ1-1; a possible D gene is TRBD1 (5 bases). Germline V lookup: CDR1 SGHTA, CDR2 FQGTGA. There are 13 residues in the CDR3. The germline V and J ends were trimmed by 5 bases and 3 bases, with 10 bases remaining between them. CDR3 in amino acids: CASSRGLYTEAFF. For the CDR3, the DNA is TGTGCCAGCAGCCGGGGACTCTACACTGAAGCTTTCTTT.